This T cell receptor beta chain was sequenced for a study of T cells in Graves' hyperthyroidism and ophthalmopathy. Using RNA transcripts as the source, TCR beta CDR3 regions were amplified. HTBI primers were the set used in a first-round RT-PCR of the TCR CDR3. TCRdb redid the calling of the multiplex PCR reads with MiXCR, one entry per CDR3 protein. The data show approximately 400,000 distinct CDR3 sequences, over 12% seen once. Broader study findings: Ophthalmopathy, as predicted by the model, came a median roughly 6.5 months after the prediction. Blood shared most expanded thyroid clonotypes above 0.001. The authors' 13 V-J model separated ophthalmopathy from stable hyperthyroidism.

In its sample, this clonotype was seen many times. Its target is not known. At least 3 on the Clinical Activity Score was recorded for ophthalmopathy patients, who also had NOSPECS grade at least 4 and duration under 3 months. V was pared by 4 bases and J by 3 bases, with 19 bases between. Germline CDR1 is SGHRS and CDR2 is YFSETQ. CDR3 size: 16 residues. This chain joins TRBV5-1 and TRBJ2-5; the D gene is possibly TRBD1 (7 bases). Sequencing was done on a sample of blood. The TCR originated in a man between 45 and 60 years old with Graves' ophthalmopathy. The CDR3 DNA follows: TGCGCCAGCAGCCCGAACGGGGGACAGTTGGAAGAGACCCAGTACTTC. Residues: CASSPNGGQLEETQYF.